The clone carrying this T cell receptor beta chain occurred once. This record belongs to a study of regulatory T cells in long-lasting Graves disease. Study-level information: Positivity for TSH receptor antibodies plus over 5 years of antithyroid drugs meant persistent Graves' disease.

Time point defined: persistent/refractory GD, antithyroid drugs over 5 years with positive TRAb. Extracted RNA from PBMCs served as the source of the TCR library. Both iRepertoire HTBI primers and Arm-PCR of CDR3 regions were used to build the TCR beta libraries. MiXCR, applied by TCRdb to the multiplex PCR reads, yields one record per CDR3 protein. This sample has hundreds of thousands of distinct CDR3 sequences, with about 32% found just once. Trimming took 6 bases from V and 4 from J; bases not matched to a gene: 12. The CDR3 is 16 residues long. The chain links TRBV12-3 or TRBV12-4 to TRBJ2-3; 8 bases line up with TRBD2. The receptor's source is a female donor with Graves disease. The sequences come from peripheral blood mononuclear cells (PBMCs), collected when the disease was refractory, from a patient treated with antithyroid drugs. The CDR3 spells CASSQGLAGSADTQYF. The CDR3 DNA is TGTGCCAGCAGCCAAGGACTAGCCGGGTCGGCAGATACGCAGTATTTT.